This TCR beta chain came from a study of blood T cell repertoires in COVID-19. The CDR3 runs 16 residues. Unmatched junction bases numbered 10, after V lost 5 bases and J lost 4 bases. Germline CDR1 reads SGHVS; CDR2 reads FQNEAQ. Sequencing used immunoSEQ multiplex PCR; TCRdb keeps in-frame clones, though not all of them. The sample records under 300,000 clones, over 85% being singletons. This clonotype originated in a woman aged 55-70 years who had recovered from COVID-19. The J gene is TRBJ2-1, the V gene TRBV7-8; 8 bases line up with TRBD2. The material sequenced was PBMCs or T cells enriched from blood (not recorded which). CDR3 DNA: TGTGCCAGCAGCCCCCATACTAGCGGTTCTTACAATGAGCAGTTCTTC. Its translation is CASSPHTSGSYNEQFF.